These T cell receptor beta chains were read from a single sample in a study of blood T cell repertoires in COVID-19. The repertoire was sequenced with immunoSEQ multiplex PCR; TCRdb's copy has only in-frame clones and lacks some. The sample includes more than 95,000 clones, less than 85% of them seen just once. Sequenced input: peripheral blood. The receptors here all came from a man between 50 and 59 years old with acute or convalescent COVID-19. Both conserved end residues are part of each CDR3. D genes are given only for firm matches. Clone size is stated in some rows and not others, as once, few, many or a class when expanded.

V gene	clone size	D gene	J gene	CDR3 DNA	CDR3 protein
TRBV5-4	-	-	TRBJ1-2	TGTGCCAGCAGCTTGCCAGGGGCCTATGGCTACACCTTC	CASSLPGAYGYTF
TRBV28	-	-	TRBJ2-3	TGTGCCAGCAGCCGCGCGGGGCGGAGCACAGATACGCAGTATTTT	CASSRAGRSTDTQYF
TRBV9	-	TRBD2	TRBJ2-3	TGTGCCAGCAGCGCAGATACTAGCGGCTCCACAGATACGCAGTATTTT	CASSADTSGSTDTQYF
TRBV9	once	-	TRBJ1-2	TGTGCCAGCAGCGTAGACCCTCGAGCAGGGCGAGCTAACTATGGCTACACCTTC	CASSVDPRAGRANYGYTF
TRBV11-2	-	-	TRBJ2-7	TGTGCCAGCAGCTTCCAGGCGCTCTCCTACGAGCAGTACTTC	CASSFQALSYEQYF
TRBV5-1	-	-	TRBJ2-2	TGCGCCAGCAGCTTGCCTAGGGGGACCGGGGAGCTGTTTTTT	CASSLPRGTGELFF
TRBV6-5	-	-	TRBJ1-2	TGTGCCAGCAGCTGGGGGGAAACTAACTATGGCTACACCTTC	CASSWGETNYGYTF
TRBV28	-	-	TRBJ2-5	TGTGCCAGCAGTTCATGGGCAGGGTCGGCTGAGACCCAGTACTTC	CASSSWAGSAETQYF
TRBV19	-	-	TRBJ2-5	TGTGCCAGCTCCGAATCAGCAGGGATAAAAGAGACCCAGTACTTC	CASSESAGIKETQYF
TRBV5-6	-	TRBD1	TRBJ1-1	TGTGCCAGCAGGACAGGGTTAGGTACTGAAGCTTTCTTT	CASRTGLGTEAFF
TRBV6-1	few	-	TRBJ2-1	TGTGCCAGCAGTGATGGAGGGAAGCAGTTCTTC	CASSDGGKQFF
TRBV5-1	-	TRBD1	TRBJ2-7	TGCGCCAGCAGCCAGACCGGGACAGGGGGCGGCGAGCAGTACTTC	CASSQTGTGGGEQYF
TRBV14	-	-	TRBJ2-5	TGTGCCAGCAGCCAAGGAAATTCGGGATTGAGGGAGACCCAGTACTTC	CASSQGNSGLRETQYF
TRBV19	-	-	TRBJ2-4	TGTGCCAGTAGTATCTCCAGGGGTGCAAACATTCAGTACTTC	CASSISRGANIQYF
TRBV2	-	-	TRBJ1-4	TGTGCCAGCAGGGAGGCGCTGGCAACTAATGAAAAACTGTTTTTT	CASREALATNEKLFF
TRBV20-1	once	-	TRBJ1-1	TGCAGTGCCACTGAGAACACTGAAGCTTTCTTT	CSATENTEAFF
TRBV19	-	TRBD1	TRBJ1-1	TGTGCCAGTAGTAATCGGGGACAGGGTCCAAACACTGAAGCTTTCTTT	CASSNRGQGPNTEAFF
TRBV5-1	-	-	TRBJ2-4	TGCGCCAGCAGCTTGGGCCCAGGGGTCGGGACATACGACTTC	CASSLGPGVGTYDF